A single TCR beta chain is shown here with its context. Its specificity is unknown. Produced via immunoSEQ multiplex PCR; TCRdb's table is partial and in-frame only. This repertoire shows tens of thousands of clones, approximately 88% found once; its top ten account for 0.8% to 0.95%. The data were taken from a study of naive CD8 T cells in extremely preterm neonates. Extremely preterm births at about 22-27 weeks of gestation supplied the samples. The CDR3 has 13 amino acids. V lost 0 bases, J lost 1 base, and 3 bases lay in between. Germline CDR1 is SEHNR and CDR2 is FQNEAQ (reference sequence). Study outcomes and limitations: Preterm CDR3s were shorter than older groups', with fewer N additions and less trimming.

V is TRBV7-9 and J is TRBJ1-1; D is unresolved. Sequencing input: naive CD8+ T cells from cord blood. This TCR was recovered from a boy who was born preterm. The CDR3 reads CASSLAGNTEAFF. The CDR3 region has the DNA TGTGCCAGCAGCTTAGCAGGGAACACTGAAGCTTTCTTT.